This TCR beta chain was recovered during a study of memory CD4+ T cells and cytomegalovirus serostatus. In the study overall: This sample comes from healthy Belgian adults, eight or nine CMV seropositive, 24 seronegative.

The sort gate was single viable CD3+CD4+CD8-CD45RO+ cells for memory CD4+ T cells. Original handling: After removing out-of-frame reads, approximately 2 million distinct TCRbeta sequences remained. The assay was immunoSEQ multiplex PCR, and TCRdb's table has in-frame clones only and misses some. That table is the source of V, J and clone size, and D and trimming were worked out from the DNA. The sample has some 47,000 clones; around 78% are singletons. On this clone: What it binds is not known.

Overall study results and limits: Median bootstrapped AUC for CMV status was just under 0.97 originally, about 0.9 US-trained.

The sample consisted of memory CD4+ T cells from blood. This TCR derives from an adult in good health and CMV-seronegative.

The CDR3 nucleotides read TGTGCCAGCAGTTCCCAATTGGGCAGGGCTTACGAGCAGTACTTC. Translation: CASSSQLGRAYEQYF. The chain is built from TRBV11-2 and TRBJ2-7; a possible D gene is TRBD1 (5 bases). The CDR3 consists of 15 residues. Trimming took off 6 bases at V and 4 bases at J, with 19 bases between the two ends. Germline CDR1 reads SGHAT; CDR2 reads FQNNGV.